This TCR beta chain was captured by sequencing in a study of shared T cell receptors in the human thymus. Profiling relied on immunoSEQ multiplex PCR, and the TCRdb table lists in-frame clones only, not all of them. The sample contains about 610,000 clones, 70% to 90% of which appear only once. This CDR3 has 18 residues. The germline V gene has CDR1 LNHNV and CDR2 YYDKDF (reference sequence). Trimming took off 1 base at V and 5 bases at J, with 24 bases between the two ends. These records were also assigned to another study, of human thymus T cells. That paper adds: Unrelated individuals reportedly shared highly overlapping thymic TCR repertoires.

The chain recombines TRBV15 with TRBJ2-7; tentatively, D is TRBD1 (6 bases). The sequencing input was thymocytes. The TCR comes from a boy less than two years old with a congenital heart defect. CDR3 nucleotide sequence: TGTGCCACCAGCAGAGCAAGTAAGCAGGGACATCAACCCCACGAGCAGTACTTC. It codes for CATSRASKQGHQPHEQYF.